Listed below are T cell receptor beta chains from one sample, sequenced in a study of CD8 T cells in Susac syndrome. One entry per CDR3 protein results from TCRdb running MiXCR on the immunoSEQ multiplex PCR reads. The sample has just over 300,000 distinct CDR3 sequences; 90% to 95% are singletons. The material sequenced was CD4+ T cells from PBMCs. Every receptor here comes from a human donor with multiple sclerosis. Each CDR3 is given with its conserved first and last residue. The order of the fields is D gene, J gene, CDR3 length, V gene, clone size, CDR3 DNA, CDR3 protein. D genes are given only for firm matches. Part of the rows lack a size; the others show once, few, many or a class for expanded clones.

TRBD1 TRBJ2-6 17 TRBV7-8 NA TGTGCCAGCAGCGATAGCCGGACAGGTCCTGGGGCCAACGTCCTGACTTTC CASSDSRTGPGANVLTF
NA TRBJ1-6 14 TRBV27 NA TGTGCCAGCAGTCCTTACAGGGATAATTCACCCCTCCACTTT CASSPYRDNSPLHF
TRBD2 TRBJ2-3 16 TRBV5-1 NA TGCGCCAGCAGCTACCCGGGGCTAGCGGACACAGATACGCAGTATTTT CASSYPGLADTDTQYF
NA TRBJ1-5 15 TRBV4-1 NA TGCGCCAGCAGCCATAGGACAGTTGGTGGTCAGCCCCAGCATTTT CASSHRTVGGQPQHF
NA TRBJ1-2 14 TRBV30 NA TGTGCCTGGAATCTTTTGGGAAGCAGCTATGGCTACACCTTC CAWNLLGSSYGYTF
NA TRBJ2-2 12 TRBV3-1 NA TGTGCCAGCAGCCAAGAGGTCGGGGAGCTGTTTTTT CASSQEVGELFF
TRBD2 TRBJ2-5 17 TRBV7-9 NA TGTGCCAGCAGCTTAGCGCGAGCTAGCGGGTACCAAGAGACCCAGTACTTC CASSLARASGYQETQYF
NA TRBJ2-2 14 TRBV5-1 once TGCGCCAGCAGGGCCTCCAGGGGCACCGGGGAGCTGTTTTTT CASRASRGTGELFF
NA TRBJ2-1 13 TRBV29-1 NA TGCAGCGTTGGAGGGGCAGGGGCTAGGGAGCAGTTCTTC CSVGGAGAREQFF
NA TRBJ1-1 13 TRBV12-3/TRBV12-4 NA TGTGCCAGCAGTTCAAATTTGAACACTGAAGCTTTCTTT CASSSNLNTEAFF
NA TRBJ2-7 12 TRBV29-1 NA TGCAGCATCACAACCGTTTCCTACGAGCAGTACTTC CSITTVSYEQYF
NA TRBJ2-7 15 TRBV7-3 NA TGTGCCAGCAGCCCCCTCGGGGGAGGAGTCCACGAGCAGTACTTC CASSPLGGGVHEQYF
NA TRBJ1-5 13 TRBV27 NA TGTGCCAGCAGTCCGGGGGTTTATCAGCCCCAGCATTTT CASSPGVYQPQHF
NA TRBJ2-2 16 TRBV2 NA TGTGCCAGCAGTGAATCGCGCAACGCGAACACCGGGGAGCTGTTTTTT CASSESRNANTGELFF
NA TRBJ1-3 15 TRBV2 NA TGTGCCAGCAGTGAAGAGGTTGGCTCTGGAAACACCATATATTTT CASSEEVGSGNTIYF
TRBD2 TRBJ2-7 14 TRBV12-3/TRBV12-4 NA TGTGCCAGCAGTCTTAGCGGGGATGCCTACGAGCAGTACTTC CASSLSGDAYEQYF